The source of this T cell receptor beta chain is a study of shared clonotypes between healthy human individuals. Study-wide context: Each donor had three CD4 naive, three CD4 memory, two CD8 naive and one CD8 memory plate. Study observations and caveats: The generation probabilities recorded for non-shared clonotypes fell below those of clonotypes shared by all four donors.

In this sample, this clone turned up a few times. Its antigen is undetermined. Additional DNA sequences in this sample encode the identical CDR3. Germline V gene lookup returns CDR1 SGHDN and CDR2 FVKESK. This CDR3 has 13 residues. The V end lost 0 bases, the J end lost 3 bases, and 5 bases lay between the germline ends. Method: immunoSEQ multiplex PCR; TCRdb's copy keeps in-frame clones and lacks some. The repertoire holds 2,500,000 or so clones, with around 92% as singletons. The sequence was obtained from a young man in good health. Some clones in this sample may be carry-over from other donors' samples. This chain uses TRBV14 with TRBJ1-1, with D unresolved. Sequenced: naive CD4+ T cells from PBMCs. Sample subset: CD45RA+ positively selected. CDR3 DNA sequence: TGTGCCAGCAGCCAAGATCTGGACACTGAAGCTTTCTTT. Amino acid sequence: CASSQDLDTEAFF.